The 17 T cell receptor beta chains reported below all come from one sample, sequenced in a study of breast tumors, draining lymph nodes, adjacent tissues. The lymph nodes were axillary draining lymph nodes from breast cancer patients. One entry per CDR3 protein, called by TCRdb with MiXCR from the multiplex PCR reads. The table has about 200,000 distinct CDR3 sequences, less than 40% seen once. The source material was axillary lymph node tissue. These TCRs come from a female donor with breast cancer. Some clones in this sample may be carry-over from other donors' samples.

V gene TRBV20-1 combines with J gene TRBJ1-4, with 7 bases that match TRBD1. CDR1 is DFQATT, CDR2 SNEGSKA, per germline (reference sequence). V gave up 6 bases and J gave up 8 bases; unmatched junction bases: 9. The CDR3 loop spans 13 amino acids. The CDR3 DNA reads as TGCAGTGCCACACCGGGAGGGGGCGAAAAACTGTTTTTT. Its translation is CSATPGGGEKLFF.

At least ten counts were recorded for this clonotype. The chain employs TRBV4-1 and TRBJ2-6, with D possibly TRBD2 on 5 matching bases. Looked up from germline, CDR1 is MGHRA and CDR2 is YSYEKL. V shed 7 bases and J shed 4 bases, with 8 bases lying between them. This CDR3 is 13 amino acids long. In DNA, the CDR3 is TGCGCCAGCACGGGGATAGGGGCCAACGTCCTGACTTTC. It yields the protein CASTGIGANVLTF.

Points on this clonotype: A much larger clone lies a single base off, so this may be a read error. CDR3 region: CASSPTGGHTIYF. As DNA, the CDR3 is TGTGCCAGCAGTCCGACCGGGGGCCACACCATATATTTT. This rearrangement joins TRBV11-3 to TRBJ1-3; a possible D gene is TRBD1 (6 bases). CDR3 size: 13 residues. Between the trimmed V and J ends, which lost 6 bases and 8 bases, there was a span of 14 bases. The germline gives CDR1 SGHNT, CDR2 YENEEA.

The V call is TRBV2, the J call TRBJ1-1; 8 positions agree with TRBD1. J was trimmed by 0 bases and V by 8 bases; bases with no gene match: 11. CDR3 length equals 16 residues. Germline CDR1 reads SNHLY; CDR2 reads FYNNEI. The CDR3 here is CASLGPRGQVNTEAFF. In DNA, the CDR3 is TGTGCCAGCCTAGGTCCCAGGGGGCAGGTGAACACTGAAGCTTTCTTT.

This clonotype has just a few counts. This clone may be a read error of a much larger clone one base away. The CDR3 nucleotides read TGTGCCAGCAGGACAGGGGGCTATGGCTACACCTTC. It codes for CASRTGGYGYTF. V gene TRBV28 combines with J gene TRBJ1-2, with TRBD1 matching 9 bases. The V segment lost 6 bases and the J segment 4 bases; nucleotides outside the gene matches: 0. Germline V CDR1 and CDR2: MDHEN, SYDVKM. This CDR3 region has 12 residues.

This clonotype was counted only a few times. Compared with germline, one end of the junction differs, possibly owing to a read error. The chain couples TRBV12-3 or TRBV12-4 to TRBJ1-2; D call uncertain. The CDR3 runs 12 residues. CDR3: CASSFYLGTNAF. The CDR3 nucleotides are TGTGCCAGCAGTTTTTATTTGGGAACAAACGCCTTC.

The table lists this clonotype with a few counts. The chain combines TRBV6-6 with TRBJ1-4; 9 bases are a match to TRBD1. Germline CDR1 reads MNHNY; CDR2 reads SVGAGI (reference sequence). CDR3 size: 14 residues. The V segment lost 6 bases and the J segment 8 bases; nucleotides outside the gene matches: 7. In nucleotides, the CDR3 is TGTGCCAGCAGACACGGACAGGGGAACGAAAAACTGTTTTTT. It translates to CASRHGQGNEKLFF.

This clonotype was found many times. J is TRBJ1-6 and V is TRBV5-6; no reliable D call. Germline CDR1 SGHDT, CDR2 YYEEEE. The CDR3 consists of 12 residues. Trimming removed 2 bases at V and 8 bases at J, with 5 bases between. For the CDR3, the DNA is TGTGCCAGCAGCTTACCCGATTCACCCCTCCACTTT. Translation: CASSLPDSPLHF. The full variable domain, its missing parts supplied by reference TRBV5-6 and TRBJ1-6, is DAGVTQSPTHLIKTRGQQVTLRCSPKSGHDTVSWYQQALGQGPQFIFQYYEEEERQRGNFPDRFSGHQFPNYSSELNVNALLLGDSALYLCASSLPDSPLHFGNGTRLTVT.

The V gene is TRBV15, the J gene TRBJ2-3, with a weak D call TRBD2 (5 bases). Deletions cut 3 bases from V and 5 bases from J, with 9 bases between. CDR1 is LNHNV, CDR2 YYDKDF, per germline (reference sequence). The CDR3 extends over 13 amino acids. This CDR3 is CATSSLEGDTQYF. Written as DNA, the CDR3 is TGTGCCACCAGCAGCTTAGAGGGAGATACGCAGTATTTT.

The V call is TRBV2, the J call TRBJ2-5; tentative D call: TRBD1 (6 bases). In germline, CDR1 is SNHLY, CDR2 FYNNEI. This CDR3 comprises 14 residues. The ends were cut back, 5 bases at V and 1 base at J, with 11 bases in the middle. The chain's CDR3 is CASSYRTVQETQYF. CDR3 in DNA: TGTGCCAGCAGTTACCGGACAGTCCAAGAGACCCAGTACTTC.

The table lists this clonotype with many counts. The rearrangement uses TRBV2 and TRBJ2-1, with TRBD2 matching 16 bases. The CDR3 runs 17 residues. Germline V gene lookup returns CDR1 SNHLY and CDR2 FYNNEI. The V and J ends lost 4 bases and 8 bases, in that order; junction bases with no gene match: 8. The CDR3 coding sequence is TGTGCCAGCAGTGGAGGGACTAGCGGGAGGGCAACCCATGAGCAGTTCTTC. It is translated as CASSGGTSGRATHEQFF.

In its sample, this clonotype was seen a few times. The CDR3 spells CAISDRGNTEAFF. The CDR3 DNA reads TGTGCCATCAGTGACAGGGGCAACACTGAAGCTTTCTTT. V and J are TRBV10-3 and TRBJ1-1; the D gene is possibly TRBD1 (6 bases). This CDR3 comprises 13 residues. V was clipped by 3 bases and J by 2 bases, with 7 bases between them. Germline-derived CDR1 and CDR2 are ENHRY and SYGVKD.

This clonotype was found many times. The chain links TRBV7-3 to TRBJ2-6; TRBD1 might be the D (5 bases). This CDR3 has 17 amino acids. Germline values: CDR1 SGHTA, CDR2 FQGTGA. The V and J ends lost 1 base and 0 bases respectively, with 10 bases between them. The CDR3 loop reads CASSLNPTASGANVLTF. For the CDR3, the DNA is TGTGCCAGCAGCTTAAACCCGACAGCCTCTGGGGCCAACGTCCTGACTTTC.

This clonotype appeared many times. The chain couples TRBV12-5 to TRBJ2-7; possible D gene TRBD2, 7 bases. The germline gives CDR1 LGHNT, CDR2 FRNRAP. The CDR3 is made up of 16 amino acids. Trimming cost V 0 bases and J 2 bases, with 14 bases left between them. For the CDR3, the DNA is TGTGCTAGTGGTTTGGTAGCGGGAACAGGGCCCTACGAGCAGTACTTC. Translating it yields CASGLVAGTGPYEQYF. Full variable domain (remainder filled in from reference TRBV12-5 and TRBJ2-7): DARVTQTPRHKVTEMGQEVTMRCQPILGHNTVFWYRQTMMQGLELLAYFRNRAPLDDSGMPKDRFSAEMPDATLATLKIQPSEPRDSAVYFCASGLVAGTGPYEQYFGPGTRLTVT.

This clonotype was observed many times. The chain combines TRBV10-2 with TRBJ2-5, with TRBD1 matching over 10 bases. The CDR3 has 17 residues. The germline CDR1 and CDR2 sequences are WSHSY and SAAADI. J lost 4 bases, V lost 3 bases, and 11 bases had no gene match. Here the CDR3 reads CASSDSGGTGELETQYF. In nucleotides, the CDR3 is TGCGCCAGCAGTGACTCTGGGGGGACAGGGGAACTAGAGACCCAGTACTTC.

This clonotype was counted many times. J is TRBJ2-1 and V is TRBV19; D is uncertain. CDR3 size: 15 residues. The germline gives CDR1 LNHDA, CDR2 SQIVND (reference sequence). V shed 5 bases and J shed 0 bases, with 11 bases lying between them. The CDR3 reads CASSSGASSYNEQFF. In nucleotides, the CDR3 is TGTGCCAGTAGTTCTGGCGCGAGCTCCTACAATGAGCAGTTCTTC.

Details on this clonotype: A much larger clonotype is one base distant, so this may be a read error. The chain employs TRBV11-2 and TRBJ2-3; D ambiguous. In germline, CDR1 is SGHAT, CDR2 FQNNGV. V gave up 4 bases and J gave up 6 bases, with 11 bases separating them. The CDR3 length is 13 residues. This CDR3 is CASSYWAADTQYF. CDR3 in DNA: TGTGCCAGCAGCTATTGGGCAGCCGATACGCAGTATTTT.